This entry lists 23 T cell receptor beta chains sequenced from one sample in a study of PD-1 blockade in classical Hodgkin lymphoma. All patients experienced relapse after autologous stem cell transplantation, and brentuximab vedotin exposure was variable. Profiling relied on immunoSEQ multiplex PCR, and the TCRdb table lists in-frame clones only, not all of them. The table shows some 58,000 clones, with 70% to 90% occurring only once. Material: peripheral blood mononuclear cells (PBMCs), obtained before the second cycle of nivolumab. These receptors all stem from a human donor with classical Hodgkin lymphoma.

This chain uses TRBV7-9 with TRBJ1-3; D is ambiguous. The CDR3 has 14 amino acids. V shed 5 bases and J shed 0 bases, with 8 bases lying between them. Germline V gives CDR1 SEHNR, CDR2 FQNEAQ (reference sequence). CDR3 loop: CASSLRGSGNTIYF. The CDR3 DNA sequence: TGTGCCAGCAGCCTCCGGGGCTCTGGAAACACCATATATTTT.

The V gene is TRBV6-6, the J gene TRBJ2-7; 8 bases line up with TRBD1. Per the germline V gene, CDR1 is MNHNY and CDR2 is SVGAGI (reference sequence). V was pared by 4 bases and J by 2 bases, with 7 bases of the junction left unmatched. This CDR3 comprises 15 residues. CDR3: CASSSAGQVTYEQYF. CDR3 in DNA: TGTGCCAGCAGTTCGGCGGGACAGGTGACCTACGAGCAGTACTTC.

V gene TRBV5-1 combines with J gene TRBJ2-5; 8 bases map to TRBD2. Germline lookup yields CDR1 SGHRS and CDR2 YFSETQ. The trim removed 0 bases at V and 5 bases at J, leaving 9 bases unmatched. There are 16 residues in the CDR3. CDR3 DNA: TGCGCCAGCAGCTTGGCCGGGCTAGCGGGCGGCGAGACCCAGTACTTC. The encoded protein is CASSLAGLAGGETQYF.

V usage is TRBV27 and J usage is TRBJ1-4; D perhaps matches TRBD1 (5 bases). CDR3 size: 13 residues. In germline, CDR1 is MNHEY, CDR2 SMNVEV (reference sequence). The V and J ends lost 4 bases and 8 bases respectively, with 11 bases between them. This chain's CDR3 is CASSWREGEKLFF. The CDR3 nucleotides read TGTGCCAGCAGTTGGAGGGAGGGGGAAAAACTGTTTTTT.

The rearrangement joins TRBV5-1 to TRBJ1-1, with 8 bases fitting TRBD1. The V and J ends lost 4 bases and 0 bases, in that order; junction bases with no gene match: 8. CDR3 length: 16 amino acids. CDR1 is SGHRS, CDR2 YFSETQ, per germline. CDR3 in amino acids: CASSPSSRGLNTEAFF. The CDR3 DNA reads TGCGCCAGCAGCCCCAGCTCCAGGGGGCTGAACACTGAAGCTTTCTTT.

This sequence joins TRBV5-4 and TRBJ2-5; D is unclear. Deletions cut 0 bases from V and 5 bases from J, with 5 bases between. The CDR3 runs 12 residues. Per the germline V gene, CDR1 is SGHNT and CDR2 is YYREEE (reference sequence). CDR3: CASSLGSETQYF. The CDR3 DNA reads as TGTGCCAGCAGCTTGGGGTCTGAGACCCAGTACTTC.

V and J are TRBV5-1 and TRBJ2-2, with no clear D. Germline CDR1 is SGHRS and CDR2 is YFSETQ. Trimming took 2 bases from V and 4 from J, leaving 12 bases between them. The CDR3 sequence is 15 residues long. The CDR3 coding sequence is TGCGCCAGCAGCTTCGGAAGGGTGGTCACCGGGGAGCTGTTTTTT. Translating gives CASSFGRVVTGELFF. The complete variable domain, with remaining parts taken from reference TRBV5-1 and TRBJ2-2, reads KAGVTQTPRYLIKTRGQQVTLSCSPISGHRSVSWYQQTPGQGLQFLFEYFSETQRNKGNFPGRFSGRQFSNSRSEMNVSTLELGDSALYLCASSFGRVVTGELFFGEGSRLTVL.

This clone was counted once. The chain recombines TRBV7-9 with TRBJ2-2, with D uncertain. Trimming took off 2 bases at V and 3 bases at J, with 7 bases between the two ends. CDR3 size: 14 residues. CDR1 SEHNR and CDR2 FQNEAQ come from the germline V gene (reference sequence). The CDR3 DNA reads TGTGCCAGCAGCTTAAGGAAACACACCGGGGAGCTGTTTTTT. Amino acids: CASSLRKHTGELFF.

This clone was seen just once. The chain carries TRBV7-9 and TRBJ1-4; D uncertain. CDR3 length: 14 residues. The germline V gene encodes CDR1 SEHNR and CDR2 FQNEAQ (reference sequence). Trimming left V 6 bases short and J 4 bases short, with 12 bases between. Here the CDR3 DNA reads TGTGCCAGCAGGCAAGGACGGATTAATGAAAAACTGTTTTTT. Amino acid sequence: CASRQGRINEKLFF. Full variable domain (remainder filled in from reference TRBV7-9 and TRBJ1-4): DTGVSQNPRHKITKRGQNVTFRCDPISEHNRLYWYRQTLGQGPEFLTYFQNEAQLEKSRLLSDRFSAERPKGSFSTLEIQRTEQGDSAMYLCASRQGRINEKLFFGSGTQLSVL.

This clone was detected only once. The chain is built from TRBV10-3 and TRBJ1-2; D gene uncertain. This CDR3 spans 14 amino acids. Trimming pared 0 bases from V and 1 base from J, leaving 6 bases between. CDR1 ENHRY and CDR2 SYGVKD come from the germline V gene. CDR3 protein: CAISESRVNYGYTF. CDR3 nucleotides: TGTGCCATCAGTGAGTCGAGGGTTAACTATGGCTACACCTTC.

This chain joins TRBV7-8 and TRBJ1-5; D call uncertain. Trimming stripped 5 bases from V and 7 bases from J, with 9 bases between. The CDR3 consists of 12 residues. Looked up from germline, CDR1 is SGHVS and CDR2 is FQNEAQ. The DNA for the CDR3 is TGTGCCAGCAGCCCAACGGGACAGCCCCAGCATTTT. As protein: CASSPTGQPQHF.

This clone was seen a single time. The chain has TRBV5-1 and TRBJ1-4, with D hard to call. Germline assignment: CDR1 SGHRS and CDR2 YFSETQ. V was trimmed by 7 bases and J by 0 bases, leaving 10 bases between them. The length of the CDR3 is 14 residues. The CDR3 here is CASSGVATNEKLFF. For the CDR3, the DNA is TGCGCCAGCTCCGGAGTTGCAACTAATGAAAAACTGTTTTTT.

The chain employs TRBV6-5 and TRBJ2-3; 7 bases line up with TRBD1. This CDR3 region has 14 residues. Germline V gene sequence: CDR1 MNHEY, CDR2 SVGAGI. V was pared by 2 bases and J by 5 bases, with 4 bases of the junction left unmatched. The CDR3 region is CASSYPNRGDTQYF. The CDR3 DNA is TGTGCCAGCAGTTACCCAAACAGGGGAGATACGCAGTATTTT.

J is TRBJ1-6 and V is TRBV7-2, with D possibly being TRBD1 (6 bases). The V and J ends lost 1 base and 9 bases respectively, with 10 bases between them. Germline assignment: CDR1 SGHTA and CDR2 FQGNSA. There are 14 residues in the CDR3. The CDR3 here is CASSLVDRFSPLHF. The CDR3 DNA reads as TGTGCCAGCAGCTTAGTGGACAGATTTTCACCCCTCCACTTT.

The chain combines TRBV5-1 with TRBJ1-2, with D perhaps TRBD1 (5 bases). CDR3 size: 14 residues. V was clipped by 0 bases and J by 4 bases, with 10 bases between them. Germline V gives CDR1 SGHRS, CDR2 YFSETQ. The CDR3 here is CASSLGQFGYGYTF. The CDR3 coding sequence is TGCGCCAGCAGCTTGGGACAGTTTGGCTATGGCTACACCTTC. Combining the CDR3 with reference TRBV5-1 and TRBJ1-2 gives the whole variable domain KAGVTQTPRYLIKTRGQQVTLSCSPISGHRSVSWYQQTPGQGLQFLFEYFSETQRNKGNFPGRFSGRQFSNSRSEMNVSTLELGDSALYLCASSLGQFGYGYTFGSGTRLTVV.

The genes are TRBV7-9 and TRBJ2-2, with TRBD1 matching over 7 bases. This CDR3 spans 14 amino acids. Losses at the gene ends were 5 bases for V and 5 bases for J; bases not matched to a gene: 5. Germline V gives CDR1 SEHNR, CDR2 FQNEAQ (reference sequence). The CDR3 protein is CASSPGQQTGELFF. The CDR3 nucleotides read TGTGCCAGCAGCCCGGGACAGCAAACCGGGGAGCTGTTTTTT. The full variable domain, in which reference TRBV7-9 and TRBJ2-2 provide the parts outside the CDR3, is DTGVSQNPRHKITKRGQNVTFRCDPISEHNRLYWYRQTLGQGPEFLTYFQNEAQLEKSRLLSDRFSAERPKGSFSTLEIQRTEQGDSAMYLCASSPGQQTGELFFGEGSRLTVL.

This clone was counted a single time. The V gene is TRBV11-2, the J gene TRBJ2-3, with D possibly matching TRBD1 (7 bases). CDR1 SGHAT and CDR2 FQNNGV come from the germline V gene. The CDR3 sequence is 16 residues long. Trimming took 0 bases from V and 5 from J, leaving 15 bases between them. The CDR3 spells CASSLELAGGRDTQYF. The CDR3 coding sequence is TGTGCCAGCAGCTTAGAACTAGCAGGGGGTAGAGATACGCAGTATTTT.

The genes are TRBV27 and TRBJ1-2; D not resolved. The CDR3 covers 13 residues. V lost 5 bases, J lost 3 bases, and 10 bases lay in between. Germline values: CDR1 MNHEY, CDR2 SMNVEV (reference sequence). This CDR3 reads CASSPGNDYGYTF. CDR3 in DNA: TGTGCCAGCAGTCCGGGGAATGACTATGGCTACACCTTC.

The rearrangement uses TRBV5-1 and TRBJ2-2; 11 positions agree with TRBD1. With 3 bases clipped from V and 9 bases from J, the junction kept 7 bases outside the gene matches. This CDR3 has 15 residues. Per germline, CDR1 SGHRS and CDR2 YFSETQ. CDR3 sequence reads: CASSSGGTGGRELFF. The CDR3 bases are TGCGCCAGCAGCTCCGGGGGGACAGGGGGAAGGGAGCTGTTTTTT.

The rearrangement joins TRBV7-3 to TRBJ1-1; a weak D match, TRBD1 (5 bases). This CDR3 comprises 13 residues. V was pared by 5 bases and J by 3 bases, with 10 bases between. CDR1 and CDR2 from the germline V gene are SGHTA and FQGTGA. CDR3 loop: CASSPRGDTEAFF. The CDR3 DNA reads TGTGCCAGCAGCCCCCGAGGGGACACTGAAGCTTTCTTT.

As DNA, the CDR3 is TGCGCCAGCAGCTTGGCAGGGGCGGCGAGTGGGGAGCTGTTTTTT. Translation gives CASSLAGAASGELFF. The chain is built from TRBV5-1 and TRBJ2-2, with D possibly being TRBD1 (6 bases). V was trimmed by 0 bases and J by 8 bases, leaving 14 bases between them. The germline V gene has CDR1 SGHRS and CDR2 YFSETQ. There are 15 residues in the CDR3. The whole variable domain, remainder taken from reference TRBV5-1 and TRBJ2-2, is KAGVTQTPRYLIKTRGQQVTLSCSPISGHRSVSWYQQTPGQGLQFLFEYFSETQRNKGNFPGRFSGRQFSNSRSEMNVSTLELGDSALYLCASSLAGAASGELFFGEGSRLTVL.

The chain recombines TRBV6-6 with TRBJ2-1; no clear D. In germline, CDR1 is MNHNY, CDR2 SVGAGI (reference sequence). V was trimmed by 2 bases and J by 6 bases, leaving 5 bases between them. CDR3 length equals 12 residues. The DNA of the CDR3 is TGTGCCAGCAGTTACCGTGGCAATGAGCAGTTCTTC. Protein sequence: CASSYRGNEQFF.

This chain links TRBV5-3 with TRBJ2-5, with 11 bases lining up with TRBD2. TRBV5-3 is assigned to the ORF class and has an uncertain function. With 1 base clipped from V and 6 bases from J, the junction kept 8 bases outside the gene matches. This CDR3 is built from 16 residues. The CDR3 DNA sequence: TGTGCCAGAAGCTTGCGAACTAGCGGGGGCCGAAAGACCCAGTACTTC. This translates into CARSLRTSGGRKTQYF.